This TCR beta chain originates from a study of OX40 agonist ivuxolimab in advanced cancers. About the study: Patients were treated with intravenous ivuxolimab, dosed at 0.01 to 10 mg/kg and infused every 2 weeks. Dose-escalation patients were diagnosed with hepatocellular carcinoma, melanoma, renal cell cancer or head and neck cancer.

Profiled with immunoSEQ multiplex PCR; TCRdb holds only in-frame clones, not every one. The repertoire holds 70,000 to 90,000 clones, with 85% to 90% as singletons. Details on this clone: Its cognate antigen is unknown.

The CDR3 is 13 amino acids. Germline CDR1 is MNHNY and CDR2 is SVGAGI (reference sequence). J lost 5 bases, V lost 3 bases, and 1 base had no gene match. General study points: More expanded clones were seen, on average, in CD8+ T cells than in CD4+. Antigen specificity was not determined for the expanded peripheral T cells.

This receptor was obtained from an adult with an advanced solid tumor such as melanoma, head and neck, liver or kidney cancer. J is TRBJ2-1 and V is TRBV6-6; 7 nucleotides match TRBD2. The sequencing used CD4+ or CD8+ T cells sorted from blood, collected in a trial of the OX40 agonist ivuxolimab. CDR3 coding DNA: TGTGCCAGCAGTTATCTAGCGGACAATGAGCAGTTCTTC. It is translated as CASSYLADNEQFF.